The next 26 T cell receptor beta chains were all read from a single sample in a study of patients and donors after allogeneic stem cell transplantation. TCRdb reprocessed the RT-PCR reads with MiXCR, giving one entry per CDR3 protein. The sample consists of 150,000 or so distinct CDR3 sequences, roughly 22% of them appearing once. The sample comprised blood, either unsorted or a sorted T cell fraction (not recorded which). The source of these receptors is a human donor who was either an allogeneic HSCT recipient or a stem cell or donor lymphocyte infusion donor (not recorded which). It is not recorded whose cells these are; they may come from a transplant donor.

This clonotype showed up just a few times. J is TRBJ1-2 and V is TRBV28; D remains unclear. This CDR3 has 15 residues. Deletions cut 1 base from V and 4 bases from J, with 13 bases between. Germline V gives CDR1 MDHEN, CDR2 SYDVKM. The CDR3 loop is CASSLSPRPTYGYTF. The CDR3 coding sequence is TGTGCCAGCAGTTTATCCCCCCGGCCAACCTATGGCTACACCTTC.

A few counts support this clonotype. For the CDR3, the DNA is TGCAGTGCCAGGGAATTCAATCAGCCCCAGCATTTT. Translating gives CSAREFNQPQHF. The chain employs TRBV20-1 and TRBJ1-5; tentatively, D is TRBD1 (5 bases). Trimming removed 6 bases from V and 3 bases from J, with 9 bases in between. The CDR3 spans 12 residues. CDR1 DFQATT and CDR2 SNEGSKA come from the germline V gene (reference sequence).

This clonotype was picked up a small number of times. The rearrangement uses TRBV15 and TRBJ1-1; 8 nucleotides match TRBD1. This CDR3 has 14 residues. CDR1 and CDR2 from the germline V gene are LNHNV and YYDKDF (reference sequence). Unmatched junction bases numbered 4, after V lost 3 bases and J lost 4 bases. The CDR3 loop is CATSSYRGGTEAFF. The CDR3 coding sequence is TGTGCCACCAGCAGCTACAGGGGGGGCACTGAAGCTTTCTTT.

The chain uses TRBV5-1 and TRBJ2-5; the D is unclear. V lost 0 bases, J lost 1 base, and 13 bases lay in between. Germline V lookup: CDR1 SGHRS, CDR2 YFSETQ. The length of the CDR3 is 16 residues. The CDR3 region is CASSLAGNQGQETQYF. The CDR3 DNA reads as TGCGCCAGCAGCTTGGCCGGCAACCAAGGCCAAGAGACCCAGTACTTC.

To note about this clonotype: Its ends do not fully match the called genes, so a read error is possible. V usage is TRBV20-1 and J usage is TRBJ1-5; D not resolved. CDR3 length: 15 residues. Germline CDR1 DFQATT, CDR2 SNEGSKA (reference sequence). Written as DNA, the CDR3 is TGCAGTGCGAGAGATATGGGAGTCGCCAATCAGCCCCAGCATTTT. Protein: CSARDMGVANQPQHF.

This clonotype has only a few counts. The chain is built from TRBV7-6 and TRBJ1-2; TRBD1 aligns across 10 bases. With 5 bases clipped from V and 4 bases from J, the junction kept 16 bases outside the gene matches. This CDR3 region has 18 residues. Germline V gene data show CDR1 as SGHVS and CDR2 as FNYEAQ. In nucleotides, the CDR3 is TGTGCCAGCAGCCCACGAGGTGACGACAGGGGGCCCGGCTATGGCTACACCTTC. Translated: CASSPRGDDRGPGYGYTF.

This clonotype was counted a few times. This chain connects TRBV12-3 or TRBV12-4 to TRBJ1-1; D perhaps matches TRBD1 (5 bases). This CDR3 is 15 amino acids long. The V end lost 2 bases, the J end lost 5 bases, and 15 bases lay between the germline ends. The CDR3 DNA reads as TGTGCCAGCAGTTTACCTCATGGGGGAGATACTGAAGCTTTCTTT. Amino acids: CASSLPHGGDTEAFF.

J is TRBJ2-3 and V is TRBV7-2, with 12 bases fitting TRBD2. Looked up from germline, CDR1 is SGHTA and CDR2 is FQGNSA. This CDR3 is 16 amino acids long. The V and J ends lost 5 bases and 5 bases, in that order; junction bases with no gene match: 8. CDR3 DNA sequence: TGTGCCAGCAGCCAGAGACTAGCGGGGGTAGGAGATACGCAGTATTTT. This translates into CASSQRLAGVGDTQYF.

V and J are TRBV27 and TRBJ2-1; 7 bases are shared with TRBD2. Trimming at V came to 5 bases and at J to 8 bases, leaving 15 bases not matched to a gene. Germline CDR1 is MNHEY and CDR2 is SMNVEV (reference sequence). The CDR3 length is 16 residues. DNA for the CDR3: TGTGCCAGCAGTCAGCTACTAGCGCGTGACTTAGATGAGCAGTTCTTC. It specifies CASSQLLARDLDEQFF.

Only a few counts were recorded for this clonotype. The chain is built from TRBV10-3 and TRBJ2-7; D possibly corresponds to TRBD2 (5 bases). Trimming took 7 bases from V and 3 from J, leaving 22 bases between them. Germline-derived CDR1 and CDR2 are ENHRY and SYGVKD. The CDR3 length is 16 residues. CDR3 sequence: CAITSERAKQVYEQYF. CDR3 DNA sequence: TGTGCCATCACCTCCGAGAGGGCGAAACAAGTCTACGAGCAGTACTTC.

The sample holds a few counts of this clonotype. The chain combines TRBV12-3 or TRBV12-4 with TRBJ1-3; 8 nucleotides line up with TRBD1. V lost 6 bases, J lost 6 bases, and 13 bases stayed unmatched. The length of the CDR3 is 16 residues. The CDR3 here is CASSSLGNRGTNTIYF. The CDR3 region has the DNA TGTGCCAGCAGCTCCCTGGGGAACAGGGGGACAAACACCATATATTTT.

The J gene is TRBJ1-1, the V gene TRBV24-1; 12 nucleotides match TRBD1. The CDR3 has 18 residues. Germline CDR1 KGHDR, CDR2 SFDVKD. After removal of 5 bases from V and 1 base from J, the junction contained 10 bases not matched to a gene. This chain's CDR3 is CATSASEGQGARNTEAFF. The CDR3 DNA sequence: TGTGCCACCAGTGCCTCCGAGGGACAGGGGGCTAGGAACACTGAAGCTTTCTTT.

The genes are TRBV4-2 and TRBJ2-7; D perhaps matches TRBD1 (5 bases). The V end was cut by 4 bases, the J end by 3 bases, with 10 bases between. CDR1 LGHNA and CDR2 YNFKEQ come from the germline V gene. The CDR3 extends over 13 amino acids. The CDR3 protein is CASSRRQGYEQYF. The CDR3 nucleotides read TGTGCCAGCAGCCGACGGCAGGGCTACGAGCAGTACTTC.

This clonotype was observed at least ten times. The chain couples TRBV20-1 to TRBJ2-5; no clear D gene. The germline V gene has CDR1 DFQATT and CDR2 SNEGSKA (reference sequence). V was pared by 0 bases and J by 2 bases, with 10 bases between. This CDR3 is built from 14 residues. The CDR3 is CSARDDGSQETQYF. The DNA for the CDR3 is TGCAGTGCTAGAGATGACGGCAGTCAAGAGACCCAGTACTTC.

This clonotype was picked up many times. This chain connects TRBV21-1 to TRBJ1-6; the table's D call, TRBD1, was not checked against the DNA. TRBV21-1 represents a pseudogene. The CDR3 contains 18 residues. CDR3 amino acids: CASSKKTRASSYNSPLHF. Written as DNA, the CDR3 is TGTGCCAGCAGCAAAAAGACCCGGGCGAGCTCCTATAATTCACCCCTCCACTTT.

V gene TRBV9 combines with J gene TRBJ2-5; no definite D call. The CDR3 extends over 16 amino acids. Between the trimmed V and J ends, which lost 0 bases and 2 bases, there was a span of 14 bases. CDR1 is SGDLS, CDR2 YYNGEE, per germline. The CDR3 protein is CASSVASSPAQETQYF. CDR3 bases: TGTGCCAGCAGCGTAGCGAGCTCTCCTGCTCAAGAGACCCAGTACTTC.

This clonotype was seen more than once but under ten times. The V call is TRBV10-3, the J call TRBJ2-5, with 11 bases identical to TRBD1. Germline loops: CDR1 ENHRY, CDR2 SYGVKD. The junction had 0 bases not matched to a gene; V was cut back by 2 bases and J by 7 bases. This CDR3 is built from 13 residues. Here the CDR3 reads CAISEGTGGTQYF. CDR3 bases: TGTGCCATCAGTGAGGGGACAGGGGGGACCCAGTACTTC.

This clonotype was detected only a few times. The chain joins TRBV5-6 to TRBJ1-6; tentative D call: TRBD1 (5 bases). Trimming pared 4 bases from V and 5 bases from J, leaving 16 bases between. This CDR3 has 16 residues. Germline V gene data show CDR1 as SGHDT and CDR2 as YYEEEE. The CDR3 is CASSTPRGPNNSPLHF. The CDR3 nucleotides are TGTGCCAGCAGCACTCCGAGGGGACCTAATAATTCACCCCTCCACTTT.

The chain joins TRBV29-1 to TRBJ1-1; TRBD1 matches 9 bases. CDR1 SQVTM and CDR2 ANQGSEA come from the germline V gene. J gave up 0 bases and V 3 bases, and 8 bases lay outside the gene matches. The CDR3 is 16 residues long. In nucleotides, the CDR3 is TGCAGCGTTGAGCCGGGACAGGGACATTTGAACACTGAAGCTTTCTTT. It is translated as CSVEPGQGHLNTEAFF.

This clonotype was recorded a few times. V gene TRBV10-3 combines with J gene TRBJ2-1; 9 bases agree with TRBD2. The germline V gene has CDR1 ENHRY and CDR2 SYGVKD. This CDR3 has 15 amino acids. Trimming cost V 3 bases and J 8 bases; bases outside gene matches: 8. CDR3 loop: CAISDSSGVSDEQFF. CDR3 in DNA: TGTGCCATCAGTGACTCTAGCGGGGTAAGCGATGAGCAGTTCTTC.

CDR3 protein: CSAGQPYEQYF. The CDR3 coding sequence is TGCAGCGCCGGACAGCCCTACGAGCAGTACTTC. The chain uses TRBV29-1 and TRBJ2-7, with a possible D match to TRBD1 (6 bases). This CDR3 spans 11 amino acids. From germline, CDR1 is SQVTM and CDR2 ANQGSEA. The V end lost 7 bases, the J end lost 2 bases, and 9 bases lay between the germline ends.

This chain joins TRBV7-8 and TRBJ1-3; no firm D call. Germline V gene sequence: CDR1 SGHVS, CDR2 FQNEAQ. This CDR3 contains 13 residues. V lost 2 bases to trimming and J lost 0 bases, with 2 bases between them. Here the CDR3 reads CASSLFSGNTIYF. The CDR3 nucleotides read TGTGCCAGCAGCTTATTCTCTGGAAACACCATATATTTT.

V is TRBV6-1 and J is TRBJ2-7; no clear D gene. Per the germline V gene, CDR1 is MNHNS and CDR2 is SASEGT. The CDR3 runs 13 residues. Trimming cost V 8 bases and J 2 bases, with 13 bases left between them. The CDR3 bases are TGTGCCAGCGCCCCTTTTCGCCCCTACGAGCAGTACTTC. The encoded protein is CASAPFRPYEQYF.

There are a few counts of this clonotype. The J gene is TRBJ1-4, the V gene TRBV20-1; no firm D call. This CDR3 spans 14 amino acids. Trimming cost V 1 base and J 1 base, with 7 bases left between them. Germline V CDR1 and CDR2: DFQATT, SNEGSKA (reference sequence). DNA for the CDR3: TGCAGTGCTAGAGGTGGATTAACTAATGAAAAACTGTTTTTT. The encoded protein is CSARGGLTNEKLFF.

V and J are TRBV29-1 and TRBJ2-7, with D possibly matching TRBD1 (5 bases). From germline, CDR1 is SQVTM and CDR2 ANQGSEA. The length of the CDR3 is 15 residues. V lost 5 bases and J lost 3, with 20 bases in between. The CDR3 DNA sequence: TGCAGCGTTCAAGTGGTGGTGGGCAGGGTCTACGAGCAGTACTTC. This translates into CSVQVVVGRVYEQYF.

In its sample, this clonotype was seen a few times. This chain links TRBV7-8 with TRBJ2-3, with D tentatively TRBD2 (6 bases). The CDR3 spans 15 residues. Trimming took 5 bases from V and 0 from J, leaving 12 bases between them. Germline V lookup: CDR1 SGHVS, CDR2 FQNEAQ. This chain's CDR3 is CASSLFGTSTDTQYF. The CDR3, as DNA: TGTGCCAGCAGCCTCTTCGGGACTAGCACAGATACGCAGTATTTT.